This T cell receptor beta chain was documented in a study of OX40 agonist ivuxolimab in advanced cancers. The assay was immunoSEQ multiplex PCR, and TCRdb's table has in-frame clones only and misses some. The repertoire holds tens of thousands of clones, with about nine tenths as singletons. The CDR3 is 14 amino acids. V shed 5 bases and J shed 2 bases, with 13 bases lying between them. Germline lookup yields CDR1 KGHSH and CDR2 LQKENI. The J gene is TRBJ2-7, the V gene TRBV18, with D perhaps TRBD2 (6 bases). This receptor was identified in an adult with an advanced solid tumor such as melanoma, head and neck, liver or kidney cancer. The sequencing here drew on CD4+ or CD8+ T cells sorted from blood, taken in a trial of the OX40 agonist ivuxolimab. CDR3 bases: TGTGCCAGCTCAACGGCCGGCGGGGCCTACGAGCAGTACTTC. This gives the protein CASSTAGGAYEQYF.